The 20 T cell receptor beta chains below all came from one sample that was sequenced in a study of CD8 T cells in ankylosing spondylitis. Findings and limits, study-wide: A motif of 8 or 9 highly homologous TCR beta variants was seen as apparently characteristic of ankylosing spondylitis blood.

TCRdb ran MiXCR on the 5' RACE reads and lists one entry per CDR3 protein. The repertoire includes around 390,000 distinct CDR3 sequences, around 22% of them detected once, and about a sixth sits in the top ten. These receptors lack a known antigen. Sequenced sample: blood, either unsorted or a sorted T cell fraction (not recorded which). The origin of the receptors is a male donor with ankylosing spondylitis.

This clonotype was seen a few times. This chain connects TRBV28 to TRBJ2-4; D not certain. The CDR3 is 12 residues long. V lost 3 bases and J 6 bases, leaving 6 bases between the germline ends. Germline-derived CDR1 and CDR2 are MDHEN and SYDVKM. CDR3 region: CASSFERNIQYF. In nucleotides, the CDR3 is TGTGCCAGCAGTTTTGAGCGAAACATTCAGTACTTC.

In its sample, this clonotype was seen a few times. J is TRBJ1-1 and V is TRBV5-1; D uncertain. The CDR3 is 15 amino acids. Germline loops: CDR1 SGHRS, CDR2 YFSETQ. The ends were cut back, 7 bases at V and 5 bases at J, with 21 bases in the middle. The CDR3 loop is CASFPSQVAGTEAFF. CDR3 in DNA: TGCGCCAGCTTCCCCTCCCAGGTGGCGGGGACTGAAGCTTTCTTT.

There are a few counts of this clonotype. The gene calls are TRBV2 and TRBJ1-1; 7 bases line up with TRBD1. This CDR3 spans 15 amino acids. Trimming cost V 6 bases and J 0 bases; bases outside gene matches: 7. Germline V CDR1 and CDR2: SNHLY, FYNNEI. The CDR3 DNA is TGTGCCAGCAGCAAACAGGGGCTGATGAACACTGAAGCTTTCTTT. It encodes CASSKQGLMNTEAFF.

This clonotype was detected ten times or more. The gene calls are TRBV27 and TRBJ2-2; TRBD2 matches 7 bases. The CDR3 consists of 17 residues. J lost 2 bases, V lost 6 bases, and 12 bases had no gene match. Looked up from germline, CDR1 is MNHEY and CDR2 is SMNVEV (reference sequence). The CDR3 reads CASSPSGGGSNTGELFF. The CDR3 nucleotides read TGTGCCAGCAGCCCTTCCGGTGGCGGGAGTAACACCGGGGAGCTGTTTTTT.

This clonotype has just a few counts. This rearrangement joins TRBV28 to TRBJ2-2; 8 nucleotides line up with TRBD2. Germline lookup yields CDR1 MDHEN and CDR2 SYDVKM. J gave up 0 bases and V 7 bases, and 1 base lay outside the gene matches. The CDR3 consists of 14 residues. The CDR3 DNA is TGTGCCAGCAATAGCGGGGCGAACACCGGGGAGCTGTTTTTT. Amino acid sequence: CASNSGANTGELFF.

This clonotype was detected a few times. DNA of the CDR3: TGTGCCAGCAGCGTAGCATTTGTTGGGACAGATGCCGGGGAGCTGTTTTTT. This gives the protein CASSVAFVGTDAGELFF. The chain carries TRBV9 and TRBJ2-2; TRBD1 aligns across 7 bases. The CDR3 is 17 residues long. Germline CDR1 reads SGDLS; CDR2 reads YYNGEE. V was pared by 0 bases and J by 6 bases, with 11 bases of the junction left unmatched. Together with reference TRBV9 and TRBJ2-2, the CDR3 gives the full variable domain: DSGVTQTPKHLITATGQRVTLRCSPRSGDLSVYWYQQSLDQGLQFLIQYYNGEERAKGNILERFSAQQFPDLHSELNLSSLELGDSALYFCASSVAFVGTDAGELFFGEGSRLTVL.

The CDR3 region has the DNA TGCGCCAGCAGCTTACAAAGGACAGGGCCTGATAGGCAGTTCTTC. Encoded protein: CASSLQRTGPDRQFF. The V call is TRBV5-1, the J call TRBJ2-1, with 8 bases aligning to TRBD1. This CDR3 is built from 15 residues. Germline CDR1 is SGHRS and CDR2 is YFSETQ. The V segment lost 2 bases and the J segment 12 bases; nucleotides outside the gene matches: 13.

The chain joins TRBV6-1 to TRBJ2-7; D not resolved. V was cut by 5 bases and J by 6 bases, with 17 bases left in between. The CDR3 has 14 amino acids. Germline V lookup: CDR1 MNHNS, CDR2 SASEGT. This CDR3 is CASSQTPEWSEQYF. The CDR3 bases are TGTGCCAGCAGTCAGACACCGGAGTGGTCCGAGCAGTACTTC.

This clonotype was detected many times. The J gene is TRBJ2-3, the V gene TRBV10-3; TRBD2 matches at 10 bases. Trimming at V came to 5 bases and at J to 4 bases, leaving 6 bases not matched to a gene. CDR1 ENHRY and CDR2 SYGVKD come from the germline V gene. The CDR3 covers 15 residues. CDR3 nucleotide sequence: TGTGCCATCAGTCTGACTAGCGGGTTATCAGATACGCAGTATTTT. Residues: CAISLTSGLSDTQYF.

V gene TRBV28 combines with J gene TRBJ2-5; tentative D call: TRBD2 (7 bases). The germline V gene encodes CDR1 MDHEN and CDR2 SYDVKM. This CDR3 spans 14 amino acids. V was pared by 6 bases and J by 4 bases, with 15 bases between. The CDR3 DNA sequence: TGTGCCAGCAGGGTGGGGGGGCGAGGAGAGACCCAGTACTTC. Residues: CASRVGGRGETQYF.

The rearrangement links TRBV28 to TRBJ1-1; D is ambiguous. This CDR3 has 14 amino acids. CDR1 is MDHEN and CDR2 is SYDVKM in the germline V gene. Trimming took 3 bases from V and 1 from J, leaving 9 bases between them. The CDR3 loop is CASSFHLSNTEAFF. For the CDR3, the DNA is TGTGCCAGCAGTTTCCATCTCTCGAACACTGAAGCTTTCTTT.

This clonotype was found many times. The CDR3 DNA sequence: TGTGCCAGCAGCCTTCTAGCGGGAGTTGGTAATGAGCAGTTCTTC. The encoded protein is CASSLLAGVGNEQFF. The gene calls are TRBV6-2 or TRBV6-3 and TRBJ2-1; 10 nucleotides align to TRBD2. Germline CDR1 is MNHEY and CDR2 is SVGEGT. The J segment lost 7 bases and the V segment lost 6 bases, leaving 9 bases of the junction unmatched. The CDR3 has 15 amino acids.

This sequence joins TRBV5-4 and TRBJ1-6; 10 bases are a match to TRBD1. The V gene's germline CDR1 is SGHNT and CDR2 YYREEE (reference sequence). J gave up 9 bases and V 4 bases, and 7 bases lay outside the gene matches. The CDR3 runs 15 residues. CDR3 nucleotide sequence: TGTGCCAGCAGCGCGGGACAGGGGCTCACTTCACCCCTCCACTTT. It is translated as CASSAGQGLTSPLHF.

This clonotype was seen ten or more times. The chain is built from TRBV20-1 and TRBJ1-5, with D unclear. The CDR3 covers 16 residues. V lost 1 base and J lost 2, with 15 bases in between. CDR1 is DFQATT, CDR2 SNEGSKA, per germline (reference sequence). The CDR3 coding sequence is TGCAGTGCTAGAGGCCCCTCCTCGACTGGCAATCAGCCCCAGCATTTT. Its translation is CSARGPSSTGNQPQHF.

This clonotype showed up many times. J is TRBJ2-7 and V is TRBV12-3 or TRBV12-4; 13 bases line up with TRBD2. The CDR3 has 17 residues. The V and J ends lost 3 bases and 4 bases, in that order; junction bases with no gene match: 9. The CDR3 protein is CASSFGLAGEVGYEQYF. The CDR3 DNA follows: TGTGCCAGCAGTTTTGGACTAGCGGGAGAAGTGGGTTACGAGCAGTACTTC.

The CDR3 sequence: CASSLGHADPLEQYF. CDR3 sequence (DNA): TGCGCCAGCAGCTTGGGACACGCAGACCCTCTCGAGCAGTACTTC. The chain recombines TRBV5-1 with TRBJ2-7; no reliable D call. Trimming took off 0 bases at V and 6 bases at J, with 16 bases between the two ends. The CDR3 has 15 amino acids. The germline V gene has CDR1 SGHRS and CDR2 YFSETQ.

This clonotype was seen once. The genes are TRBV9 and TRBJ2-7; D might be TRBD1 or TRBD2, each matching 5 bases. Germline lookup yields CDR1 SGDLS and CDR2 YYNGEE. V lost 3 bases and J lost 1, with 17 bases in between. The CDR3 covers 16 residues. CDR3 region: CASSESAGTPSYEQYF. The CDR3 DNA reads as TGTGCCAGCAGCGAGTCAGCCGGGACGCCATCCTACGAGCAGTACTTC.

The V gene is TRBV12-5, the J gene TRBJ1-5, with D uncertain. The CDR3 is 12 residues long. V was pared by 7 bases and J by 6 bases, with 10 bases between. Germline lookup yields CDR1 LGHNT and CDR2 FRNRAP. CDR3 sequence: CASAHGGQPQHF. The CDR3 bases are TGTGCTAGTGCTCATGGAGGTCAGCCCCAGCATTTT.

The chain carries TRBV20-1 and TRBJ1-2; possible D gene TRBD1, 5 bases. Germline-derived CDR1 and CDR2 are DFQATT and SNEGSKA (reference sequence). The CDR3 runs to 12 residues. Trimming stripped 4 bases from V and 11 bases from J, with 17 bases between. The CDR3 DNA sequence: TGCAGTGCTACCGGGGGTTCCCTTCAGTACACCTTC. This encodes CSATGGSLQYTF.

This clonotype was observed many times. The rearrangement links TRBV29-1 to TRBJ1-4, with 7 bases aligning to TRBD1. The CDR3 is 14 amino acids. V was pared by 3 bases and J by 6 bases, with 7 bases of the junction left unmatched. Germline V gives CDR1 SQVTM, CDR2 ANQGSEA. The CDR3 DNA reads TGCAGCGTTGAGACCGGGACAGACCATGAAAAACTGTTTTTT. It specifies CSVETGTDHEKLFF. Looking up the rest from reference TRBV29-1 and TRBJ1-4 gives the full variable domain: SAVISQKPSRDICQRGTSLTIQCQVDSQVTMMFWYRQQPGQSLTLIATANQGSEATYESGFVIDKFPISRPNLTFSTLTVSNMSPEDSSIYLCSVETGTDHEKLFFGSGTQLSVL.